The TCR beta chain under discussion was sequenced for a study of T cell repertoires in cytomegalovirus infection. A few counts support this clonotype. Its antigen is as yet unknown. Using its own MiXCR run on the reads, TCRdb lists one record per CDR3 protein. This table holds around 350,000 distinct CDR3 sequences, around a sixth found once. CDR3 size: 14 residues. Trimming stripped 3 bases from V and 8 bases from J, with 11 bases between. Whole-study findings and limits: Identification of carriers of CMV plus the relevant HLA was achieved through cumulative public TCR beta family frequency.

The rearrangement uses TRBV12-3 or TRBV12-4 and TRBJ1-6, with a tentative D call TRBD1 (5 bases). Sequencing input: PBMCs. This sequence originates from a human donor in good health (CMV status not recorded). Some clones in this sample may be carry-over from other donors' samples. The CDR3 DNA sequence: TGTGCCAGCAGTTTTGAGGGGTTGGATTCACCCCTCCACTTT. This gives the protein CASSFEGLDSPLHF.